The entry that follows covers one TCR beta chain sequence. The antigen is unknown. V lost 5 bases to trimming and J lost 3 bases; unmatched junction nucleotides: 9. This CDR3 comprises 15 residues. CDR1 MDHEN and CDR2 SYDVKM come from the germline V gene. The entry originates in a study of T cells in Graves' hyperthyroidism and ophthalmopathy. Amplified TCR beta CDR3 regions derived from RNA transcripts. During a first-round RT-PCR of the TCR CDR3, the HTBI primer set was used. From the multiplex PCR reads, TCRdb called clonotypes with MiXCR, one entry per CDR3 protein. The table lists around 690,000 distinct CDR3 sequences, more than 20% of them singletons, with roughly a third in the top ten. Study observations and caveats: Ophthalmopathy cases were set apart from stable hyperthyroidism by a 13 V-J model. Most thyroid-expanded clonotypes above 0.001 were also found in blood.

The chain combines TRBV28 with TRBJ2-7; TRBD1 matches at 8 bases. This TCR was recovered from a young man with Graves' ophthalmopathy. What was sequenced was blood. The CDR3 coding sequence is TGTGCCAGCAGTCTTCAATTCGGACAGGGCTACGAGCAGTACTTC. Amino acid sequence: CASSLQFGQGYEQYF. Complete variable domain (other parts from reference TRBV28 and TRBJ2-7): DVKVTQSSRYLVKRTGEKVFLECVQDMDHENMFWYRQDPGLGLRLIYFSYDVKMKEKGDIPEGYSVSREKKERFSLILESASTNQTSMYLCASSLQFGQGYEQYFGPGTRLTVT.